This T cell receptor (beta chain) was recorded in a study of T-cell reconstitution after alpha-beta-depleted transplantation in children. Study-wide points: T-cell counts and diversity at one year post-transplant came mainly from newly produced T cells. Expanded graft clones numbering several hundred reportedly gave rise to alpha-beta T cells about two months after transplant.

The authors prepared the TCRbeta library with unique molecular identifiers. TCRdb re-derived calls from the PCR reads in MiXCR, one entry per CDR3 protein. This table has about 200,000 distinct CDR3 sequences, roughly 6.6% appearing once. V was cut by 4 bases and J by 1 base, with 8 bases left in between. Germline lookup yields CDR1 LGHDT and CDR2 YNNKEL (reference sequence). The CDR3 consists of 14 residues. Concerning this clonotype itself: Antigen unknown.

This rearrangement joins TRBV3-1 to TRBJ1-5, with D unclear. The sequencing used PBMCs, collected before TCRalphabeta/CD19-depleted stem cell transplant. This TCR came from a boy aged 2 to 10 with acute lymphoblastic leukemia, due to receive a stem cell transplant. Here the CDR3 reads CASSPGNSNQPQHF. CDR3 in DNA: TGTGCCAGCAGCCCAGGTAACAGCAATCAGCCCCAGCATTTT.